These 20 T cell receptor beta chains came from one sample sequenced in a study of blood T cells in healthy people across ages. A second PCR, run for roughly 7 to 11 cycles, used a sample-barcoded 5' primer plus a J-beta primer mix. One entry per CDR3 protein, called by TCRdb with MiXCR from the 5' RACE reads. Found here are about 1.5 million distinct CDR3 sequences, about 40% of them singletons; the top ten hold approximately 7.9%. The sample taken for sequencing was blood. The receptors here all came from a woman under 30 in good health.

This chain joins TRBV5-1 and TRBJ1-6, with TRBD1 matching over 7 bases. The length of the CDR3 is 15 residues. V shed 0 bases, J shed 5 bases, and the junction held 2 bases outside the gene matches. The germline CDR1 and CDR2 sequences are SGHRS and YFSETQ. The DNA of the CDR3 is TGCGCCAGCAGCTTGGGGGACAGAAATAATTCACCCCTCCACTTT. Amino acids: CASSLGDRNNSPLHF.

CDR3 DNA: TGTGCCAGCAGTTATTGGACAGGGGCGTCTAATGAAAAACTGTTTTTT. Translated, it gives CASSYWTGASNEKLFF. The chain carries TRBV6-6 and TRBJ1-4; 9 positions agree with TRBD1. V gave up 3 bases and J gave up 3 bases; unmatched junction bases: 5. The length of the CDR3 is 16 residues. The V gene's germline CDR1 is MNHNY and CDR2 SVGAGI (reference sequence).

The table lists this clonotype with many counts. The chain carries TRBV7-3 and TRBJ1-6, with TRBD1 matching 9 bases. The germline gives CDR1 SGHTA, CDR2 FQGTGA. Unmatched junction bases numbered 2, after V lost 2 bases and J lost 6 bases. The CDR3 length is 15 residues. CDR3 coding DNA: TGTGCCAGCAGCTTAGGGGACAGGGCTAATTCACCCCTCCACTTT. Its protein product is CASSLGDRANSPLHF.

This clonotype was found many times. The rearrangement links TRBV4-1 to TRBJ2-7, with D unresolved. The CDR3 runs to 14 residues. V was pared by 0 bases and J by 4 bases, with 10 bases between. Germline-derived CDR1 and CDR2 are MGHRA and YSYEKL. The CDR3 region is CASSQDNIGYEQYF. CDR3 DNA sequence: TGCGCCAGCAGCCAAGATAACATCGGGTACGAGCAGTACTTC.

CDR3 bases: TGTGCCAGCAGTTTATTACGGATTATGGGGAGGTCACCCCTCCACTTT. Encoded protein: CASSLLRIMGRSPLHF. The chain couples TRBV27 to TRBJ1-6; D unclear. The CDR3 is 16 amino acids. In germline, CDR1 is MNHEY, CDR2 SMNVEV (reference sequence). Trimming cost V 1 base and J 10 bases, with 17 bases left between them.

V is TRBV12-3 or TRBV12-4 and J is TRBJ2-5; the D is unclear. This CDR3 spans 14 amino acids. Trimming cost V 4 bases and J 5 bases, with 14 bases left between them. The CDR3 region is CASSYGPLFETQYF. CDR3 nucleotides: TGTGCCAGCAGTTACGGGCCTTTGTTTGAGACCCAGTACTTC.

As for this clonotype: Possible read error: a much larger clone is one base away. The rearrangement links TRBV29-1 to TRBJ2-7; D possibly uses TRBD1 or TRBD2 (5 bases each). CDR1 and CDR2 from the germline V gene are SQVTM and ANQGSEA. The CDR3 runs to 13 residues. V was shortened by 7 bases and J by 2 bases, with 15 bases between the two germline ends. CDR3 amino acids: CSASGTPAYEQYF. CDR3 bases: TGCAGCGCCTCCGGGACCCCGGCCTACGAGCAGTACTTC.

CDR3 in DNA: TGCAGTGCTTTGATCCCCACGGAGACCCAGTACTTC. Its protein product is CSALIPTETQYF. The chain uses TRBV20-1 and TRBJ2-5; D is ambiguous. This CDR3 is built from 12 residues. The V and J ends lost 5 bases and 5 bases respectively, with 12 bases between them. Per the germline V gene, CDR1 is DFQATT and CDR2 is SNEGSKA (reference sequence).

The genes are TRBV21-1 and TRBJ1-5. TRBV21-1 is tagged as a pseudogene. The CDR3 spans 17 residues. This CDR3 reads CASSKARSGYSNQPQHF. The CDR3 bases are TGTGCCAGCAGCAAAGCTCGGTCAGGCTATAGCAATCAGCCCCAGCATTTT.

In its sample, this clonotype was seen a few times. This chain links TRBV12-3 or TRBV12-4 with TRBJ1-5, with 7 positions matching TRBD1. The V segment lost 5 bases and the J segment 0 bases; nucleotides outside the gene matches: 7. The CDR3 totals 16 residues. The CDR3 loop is CASSPGQPYSNQPQHF. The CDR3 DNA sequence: TGTGCCAGCAGTCCGGGACAGCCCTATAGCAATCAGCCCCAGCATTTT.

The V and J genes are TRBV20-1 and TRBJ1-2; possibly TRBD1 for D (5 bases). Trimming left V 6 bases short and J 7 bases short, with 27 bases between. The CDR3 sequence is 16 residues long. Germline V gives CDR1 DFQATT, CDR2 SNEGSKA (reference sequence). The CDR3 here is CSARGPSGLVSGGYTF. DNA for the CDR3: TGCAGTGCAAGGGGCCCCAGCGGGTTGGTTTCTGGTGGCTACACCTTC.

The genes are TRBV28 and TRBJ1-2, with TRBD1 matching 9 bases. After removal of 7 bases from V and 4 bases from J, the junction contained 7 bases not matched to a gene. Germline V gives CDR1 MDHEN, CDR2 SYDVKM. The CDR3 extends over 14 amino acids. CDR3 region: CASIPGQGLYGYTF. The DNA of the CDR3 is TGTGCCAGCATACCGGGACAGGGCCTCTATGGCTACACCTTC.

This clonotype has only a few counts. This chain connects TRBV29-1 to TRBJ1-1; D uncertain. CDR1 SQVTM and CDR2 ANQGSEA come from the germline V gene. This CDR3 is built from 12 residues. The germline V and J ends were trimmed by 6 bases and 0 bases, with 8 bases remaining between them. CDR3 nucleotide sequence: TGCAGCGTCCGACCGATGAACACTGAAGCTTTCTTT. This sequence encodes CSVRPMNTEAFF.

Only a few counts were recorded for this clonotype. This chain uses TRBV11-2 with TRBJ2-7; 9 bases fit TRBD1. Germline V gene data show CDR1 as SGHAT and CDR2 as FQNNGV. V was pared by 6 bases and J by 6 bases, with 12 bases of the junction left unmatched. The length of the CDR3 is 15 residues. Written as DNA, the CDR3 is TGTGCCAGCAGACCTACAGGGGGCAATAATGGCGAGCAGTACTTC. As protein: CASRPTGGNNGEQYF.

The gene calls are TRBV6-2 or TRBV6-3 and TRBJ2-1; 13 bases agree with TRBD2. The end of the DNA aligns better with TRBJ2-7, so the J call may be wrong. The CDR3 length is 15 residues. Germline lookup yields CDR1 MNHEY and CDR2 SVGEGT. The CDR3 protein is CASGLAGVDYNEQYF. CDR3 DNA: TGTGCCAGCGGACTAGCGGGGGTTGACTACAATGAGCAGTACTTC.

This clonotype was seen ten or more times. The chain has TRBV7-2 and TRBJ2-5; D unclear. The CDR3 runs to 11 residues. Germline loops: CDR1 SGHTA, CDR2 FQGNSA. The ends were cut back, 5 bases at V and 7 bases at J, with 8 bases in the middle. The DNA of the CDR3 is TGTGCCAGCAGCATCCCAGGGACCCAGTACTTC. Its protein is CASSIPGTQYF.

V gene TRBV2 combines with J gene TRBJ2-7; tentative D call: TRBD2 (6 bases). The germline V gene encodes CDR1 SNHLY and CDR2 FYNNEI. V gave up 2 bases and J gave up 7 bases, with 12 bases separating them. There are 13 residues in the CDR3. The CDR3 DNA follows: TGTGCCAGCAGTGAAAATGGGGGGAAAGAGCAGTACTTC. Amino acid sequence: CASSENGGKEQYF.

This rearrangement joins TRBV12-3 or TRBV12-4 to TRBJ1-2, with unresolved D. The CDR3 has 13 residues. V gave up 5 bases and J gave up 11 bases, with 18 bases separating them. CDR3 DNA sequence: TGTGCCAGCAGTACAGCCACCCTTGAAGAATACACCTTC. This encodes CASSTATLEEYTF.

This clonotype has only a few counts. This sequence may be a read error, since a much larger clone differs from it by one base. CDR3 protein: CASRENNEQYF. DNA of the CDR3: TGTGCCAGCAGGGAGAACAATGAGCAGTACTTC. This chain uses TRBV12-3 or TRBV12-4 with TRBJ2-7; D uncertain. With 6 bases removed from V and 7 bases from J, the gap between germline ends came to 10 bases. The CDR3 is 11 amino acids.

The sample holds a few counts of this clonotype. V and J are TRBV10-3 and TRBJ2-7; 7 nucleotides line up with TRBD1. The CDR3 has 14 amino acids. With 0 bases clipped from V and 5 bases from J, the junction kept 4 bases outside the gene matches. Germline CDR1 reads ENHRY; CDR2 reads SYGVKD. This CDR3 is CAISESTGSHEQYF. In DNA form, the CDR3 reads TGTGCCATCAGTGAGTCGACAGGGTCCCACGAGCAGTACTTC.